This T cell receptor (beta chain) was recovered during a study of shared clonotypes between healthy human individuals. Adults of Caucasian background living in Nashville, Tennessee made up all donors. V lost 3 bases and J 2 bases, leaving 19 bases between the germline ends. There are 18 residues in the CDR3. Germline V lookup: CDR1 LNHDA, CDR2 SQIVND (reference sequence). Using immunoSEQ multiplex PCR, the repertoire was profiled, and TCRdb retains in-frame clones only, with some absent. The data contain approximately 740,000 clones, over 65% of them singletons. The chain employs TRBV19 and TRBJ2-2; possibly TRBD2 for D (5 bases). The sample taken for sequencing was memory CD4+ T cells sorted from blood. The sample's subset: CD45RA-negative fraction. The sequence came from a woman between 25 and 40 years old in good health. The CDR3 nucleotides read TGTGCCAGTAGTATCCCTCCCCTCCGCGGGTATAACACCGGGGAGCTGTTTTTT. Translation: CASSIPPLRGYNTGELFF.